This T cell receptor (beta chain) derives from a study of T cells in localized non-small cell lung cancer. With regard to this clone: Its target is unknown.

The germline V and J ends were trimmed by 0 bases and 7 bases, with 12 bases remaining between them. The CDR3 sequence is 15 residues long. CDR1 is LNHNV and CDR2 is YYDKDF in the germline V gene (reference sequence). TCRdb's copy holds only in-frame clones and misses some; the assay was immunoSEQ multiplex PCR. The sample consists of 40,000 to 50,000 clones, 86% of them appearing once. The study's findings and limits: Clonality of T cells reached its maximum in uninvolved adjacent lung, surpassing tumor. Appearing in adjacent lung were a median approximately 57 of the top 100 tumor clones.

The sequence came from a woman between 18 and 55 years old with stage III lung adenocarcinoma. This sequence joins TRBV15 and TRBJ1-4; possibly TRBD1 for D (5 bases). The specimen comprised peripheral blood, sampled before any cancer treatment. Here the CDR3 DNA reads TGTGCCACCAGCAGAGATCGTGACAGATTTGAAAAACTGTTTTTT. Amino acids: CATSRDRDRFEKLFF.